This T cell receptor beta chain was retrieved from a study of graft-versus-host responses after intestinal transplantation. Looked up from germline, CDR1 is MNHEY and CDR2 is SVGAGI. This CDR3 has 16 residues. The ends were cut back, 2 bases at V and 0 bases at J, with 14 bases in the middle. Profiling relied on immunoSEQ multiplex PCR, and the TCRdb table lists in-frame clones only, not all of them. The sample has 45,000 to 50,000 clones, about 93% seen once; the top ten hold around 6.3%. The table lists this clone with a count of one. This clonotype originated in a human patient who received an intestinal transplant, so some T cells may come from the graft donor. The sequencing here drew on PBMCs, taken around 820 days after a first intestinal transplant, on the day of a second. The V call is TRBV6-5, the J call TRBJ2-7, with D possibly matching TRBD2 (5 bases). The CDR3 nucleotides are TGTGCCAGCAGTTACACTCGGAGGTCCGTCTCCTACGAGCAGTACTTC. Translating it yields CASSYTRRSVSYEQYF.